This T cell receptor beta chain derives from a study of CD4 and CD8 cells across lung adenocarcinoma regions. CDR1 MNHNS and CDR2 SASEGT come from the germline V gene. This CDR3 contains 12 residues. In TCRdb, the PCR reads were re-called with MiXCR into one record per CDR3 protein. The data contain 11,000 or so distinct CDR3 sequences, 53% of them singletons. Sequencing was carried out using CD8+ T cells from the center of a lung tumor. This receptor was obtained from a female donor with lung adenocarcinoma. The CD4 and CD8 labels of this study may be unreliable. The gene calls are TRBV6-1 and TRBJ2-1; D might be TRBD1 (5 bases). The last part of the DNA fits TRBJ2-7 better; the J call may be wrong. The CDR3 protein is CASSLQGYEQYF. DNA of the CDR3: TGTGCCAGCAGTCTGCAGGGATACGAGCAGTACTTC.